Below are 10 T cell receptor beta chains sequenced from a single sample in a study of blood T cell repertoires in COVID-19. Repertoires were generated with immunoSEQ multiplex PCR, while TCRdb's copy carries only in-frame clones and drops some. Here the sample spans 200,000 to 250,000 clones, 88% being singletons. Sample: peripheral blood. The source is a woman between 55 and 75 years old with acute or convalescent COVID-19.

V and J are TRBV27 and TRBJ2-1, with D possibly being TRBD1 (8 bases). Between the trimmed V and J ends, which lost 8 bases and 5 bases, there was a span of 16 bases. CDR3 size: 14 residues. The germline gives CDR1 MNHEY, CDR2 SMNVEV (reference sequence). The CDR3 DNA is TGTGCCAGCGGGGGGGGGACAGGTCACAATGAGCAGTTCTTC. Its protein is CASGGGTGHNEQFF.

In its sample, this clone was seen once. CDR3 in amino acids: CASSQHSGRATGELFF. In DNA form, the CDR3 reads TGCGCCAGCAGCCAACATAGCGGGAGAGCCACCGGGGAGCTGTTTTTT. The chain employs TRBV4-3 and TRBJ2-2; TRBD2 matches at 9 bases. The V segment lost 2 bases and the J segment 4 bases; nucleotides outside the gene matches: 5. CDR1 and CDR2 from the germline V gene are LGHNA and YSLEER. The CDR3 covers 16 residues.

The V call is TRBV11-3, the J call TRBJ2-7; 7 positions match TRBD1. Germline loops: CDR1 SGHNT, CDR2 YENEEA. Trimming at V came to 5 bases and at J to 4 bases, leaving 8 bases not matched to a gene. The CDR3 length is 14 residues. CDR3 nucleotides: TGTGCCAGCAGCGGCCGGGACAGAGCATACGAGCAGTACTTC. Protein product: CASSGRDRAYEQYF.

The genes are TRBV28 and TRBJ1-3; no firm D call. With 6 bases removed from V and 5 bases from J, the gap between germline ends came to 17 bases. CDR3 length: 15 amino acids. Germline CDR1 and CDR2: MDHEN and SYDVKM. The CDR3 DNA reads as TGTGCCAGCAGCCTATTGAGCGAGAGGAGAAACACCATATATTTT. It is translated as CASSLLSERRNTIYF.

The V and J genes are TRBV7-9 and TRBJ2-7, with D possibly TRBD1 on 6 matching bases. Trimming removed 5 bases from V and 0 bases from J, with 11 bases in between. The germline gives CDR1 SEHNR, CDR2 FQNEAQ (reference sequence). The CDR3 has 14 residues. The CDR3 loop reads CASSPGTNSYEQYF. The CDR3 nucleotides are TGTGCCAGCAGCCCCGGGACAAACTCCTACGAGCAGTACTTC.

This chain joins TRBV28 and TRBJ1-1, with a tentative D call TRBD1 (6 bases). This CDR3 comprises 15 residues. CDR1 MDHEN and CDR2 SYDVKM come from the germline V gene. Trimming stripped 6 bases from V and 1 base from J, with 15 bases between. The CDR3 coding sequence is TGTGCCAGCAGGCCATACAGGGTTGGGAACACTGAAGCTTTCTTT. It is translated as CASRPYRVGNTEAFF.

This chain connects TRBV29-1 to TRBJ1-1, with D maybe TRBD1 (5 bases). Trimming shortened V by 3 bases and J by 1 base, and 12 bases separated the two germline ends. Germline V gene sequence: CDR1 SQVTM, CDR2 ANQGSEA. This CDR3 region has 14 residues. CDR3 sequence: CSVDRVYANTEAFF. Here the CDR3 DNA reads TGCAGCGTTGACAGGGTATATGCGAACACTGAAGCTTTCTTT. Using reference TRBV29-1 and TRBJ1-1 for the parts outside the CDR3, the full variable domain is SAVISQKPSRDICQRGTSLTIQCQVDSQVTMMFWYRQQPGQSLTLIATANQGSEATYESGFVIDKFPISRPNLTFSTLTVSNMSPEDSSIYLCSVDRVYANTEAFFGQGTRLTVV.

The genes are TRBV11-3 and TRBJ2-1, with TRBD2 matching over 13 bases. Germline loops: CDR1 SGHNT, CDR2 YENEEA. The V gene end was trimmed by 5 bases and the J gene end by 7 bases; junction bases not matched to a gene: 14. CDR3 size: 18 residues. Here the CDR3 DNA reads TGTGCCAGCAGCCGAACATCTACTAGCGGGAGGGCCGGGAATGAGCAGTTCTTC. It translates to CASSRTSTSGRAGNEQFF.

The rearrangement uses TRBV19 and TRBJ2-3; 10 bases line up with TRBD2. V lost 7 bases to trimming and J lost 2 bases; unmatched junction nucleotides: 3. The germline V gene encodes CDR1 LNHDA and CDR2 SQIVND (reference sequence). The CDR3 totals 14 residues. The CDR3: CASTTSGTTDTQYF. The CDR3, as DNA: TGTGCCAGTACCACTAGCGGGACCACAGATACGCAGTATTTT.

The genes are TRBV2 and TRBJ2-5; 12 bases line up with TRBD2. V lost 4 bases, J lost 1 base, and 7 bases stayed unmatched. This CDR3 is built from 17 residues. Germline CDR1 reads SNHLY; CDR2 reads FYNNEI. As DNA, the CDR3 is TGTGCCAGCAGTGCCGGTGAACTAGCGGGGGGCCAAGAGACCCAGTACTTC. Amino acids: CASSAGELAGGQETQYF.